These 26 T cell receptor beta chains originate from one sample sequenced in a study of T-cell reconstitution after alpha-beta-depleted transplantation in children. Preparation of the TCRbeta library involved a method that used unique molecular identifiers. Each CDR3 protein gets one entry after TCRdb re-called the PCR reads with MiXCR. The data contain some 250,000 distinct CDR3 sequences, around 13% of them seen just once; the ten biggest clones take up around 3%. The sample in question was PBMCs from the stem cell graft donor, obtained from the stem cell graft. These TCRs come from a human donor who donated a stem cell graft to a child with acute lymphoblastic leukemia.

This clonotype was seen at least ten times. V and J are TRBV7-2 and TRBJ2-1; tentative D call: TRBD2 (5 bases). The CDR3 runs to 12 residues. Germline V gives CDR1 SGHTA, CDR2 FQGNSA. V lost 6 bases and J 10 bases, leaving 13 bases between the germline ends. CDR3 sequence reads: CASRVPSFEQFF. The CDR3 DNA follows: TGTGCCAGCAGGGTTCCTAGCTTCGAGCAGTTCTTC.

This clonotype was seen many times. The chain links TRBV30 to TRBJ1-4, with D maybe TRBD1 (5 bases). CDR1 and CDR2 from the germline V gene are GTSNPN and SVGIG (reference sequence). CDR3 length: 14 amino acids. Trimming left V 4 bases short and J 5 bases short, with 14 bases between. The CDR3 here is CAWTPGRINEKLFF. Written as DNA, the CDR3 is TGTGCCTGGACCCCGGGACGGATAAATGAAAAACTGTTTTTT.

The V and J genes are TRBV7-9 and TRBJ1-2; D gene ambiguous. V was clipped by 1 base and J by 8 bases, with 11 bases between them. This CDR3 spans 13 amino acids. Germline V gives CDR1 SEHNR, CDR2 FQNEAQ (reference sequence). The CDR3, as DNA: TGTGCCAGCAGCTTAGAGCCCGGGATCGGCTACACCTTC. Its translation is CASSLEPGIGYTF.

This clonotype turned up a few times. The chain couples TRBV7-2 to TRBJ2-1; 10 bases align to TRBD2. V was clipped by 3 bases and J by 4 bases; unmatched bases: 3. The CDR3 runs to 15 residues. Germline V gives CDR1 SGHTA, CDR2 FQGNSA. The CDR3 spells CASSFRAGGYNEQFF. CDR3 sequence (DNA): TGTGCCAGCAGCTTCAGAGCGGGAGGGTACAATGAGCAGTTCTTC.

This clonotype showed up many times. The gene calls are TRBV20-1 and TRBJ2-7; the D call may be TRBD1 or TRBD2 (5 bases each). Trimming shortened V by 5 bases and J by 3 bases, and 17 bases separated the two germline ends. CDR1 is DFQATT and CDR2 is SNEGSKA in the germline V gene (reference sequence). The CDR3 contains 14 residues. CDR3 amino acids: CSAQRSGRVYEQYF. Written as DNA, the CDR3 is TGCAGTGCTCAGCGGAGTGGCAGGGTCTACGAGCAGTACTTC.

This clonotype was picked up a small number of times. V gene TRBV6-1 combines with J gene TRBJ2-3, with D hard to call. Trimming cost V 3 bases and J 4 bases, with 14 bases left between them. Germline CDR1 and CDR2: MNHNS and SASEGT. This CDR3 has 15 residues. The CDR3 region is CASSESGHGSDTQYF. CDR3 nucleotide sequence: TGTGCCAGCAGTGAGTCTGGCCATGGATCAGATACGCAGTATTTT.

This clonotype has a count of ten or more. This chain joins TRBV10-1 and TRBJ2-4, with a possible D match to TRBD1 (7 bases). The CDR3 contains 15 residues. V was cut by 4 bases and J by 3 bases, with 13 bases left in between. CDR1 and CDR2 (germline): WNHNN, SYGVQD (reference sequence). CDR3 region: CASSGQGSGKNIQYF. In DNA, the CDR3 is TGCGCCAGCAGTGGACAGGGTAGCGGCAAAAACATTCAGTACTTC.

This clonotype was observed many times. The gene calls are TRBV5-5 and TRBJ2-5; D is uncertain. CDR3 length equals 15 residues. The germline CDR1 and CDR2 sequences are SGHKS and YYEKEE (reference sequence). V was shortened by 4 bases and J by 5 bases, with 18 bases between the two germline ends. The chain's CDR3 is CASSLKLVHPETQYF. CDR3 coding DNA: TGTGCCAGCAGCCTAAAATTAGTCCACCCGGAGACCCAGTACTTC.

This clonotype was seen many times. This sequence joins TRBV7-2 and TRBJ2-3; TRBD2 matches 8 bases. Trimming removed 4 bases from V and 4 bases from J; junction bases left unmatched: 10. Germline assignment: CDR1 SGHTA and CDR2 FQGNSA. The length of the CDR3 is 16 residues. CDR3 DNA sequence: TGTGCCAGCAGCTCAGAGAACCTGGGACTAGCAGATACGCAGTATTTT. Translated: CASSSENLGLADTQYF. Together with reference TRBV7-2 and TRBJ2-3, the CDR3 gives the full variable domain: GAGVSQSPSNKVTEKGKDVELRCDPISGHTALYWYRQSLGQGLEFLIYFQGNSAPDKSGLPSDRFSAERTGGSVSTLTIQRTQQEDSAVYLCASSSENLGLADTQYFGPGTRLTVL.

There are many counts of this clonotype. This sequence joins TRBV5-1 and TRBJ2-3, with 9 bases lining up with TRBD2. The CDR3 spans 16 residues. Trimming removed 1 base from V and 6 bases from J; junction bases left unmatched: 9. Germline CDR1 and CDR2: SGHRS and YFSETQ. The chain's CDR3 is CASSLPSGAGVDTQYF. The CDR3 bases are TGCGCCAGCAGCTTGCCTAGCGGGGCTGGGGTCGATACGCAGTATTTT.

This clonotype was detected many times. CDR3 bases: TGCGCCAGCAGCTTGAGCGGATACACAGATACGCAGTATTTT. Its protein product is CASSLSGYTDTQYF. V usage is TRBV5-1 and J usage is TRBJ2-3; D may be TRBD2 (5 bases). CDR1 SGHRS and CDR2 YFSETQ come from the germline V gene. Trimming cost V 1 base and J 2 bases, with 8 bases left between them. The CDR3 covers 14 residues.

The rearrangement joins TRBV2 to TRBJ1-2; perhaps TRBD1 as D (5 bases). Trimming left V 7 bases short and J 0 bases short, with 15 bases between. This CDR3 spans 15 amino acids. Germline V gene data show CDR1 as SNHLY and CDR2 as FYNNEI. The CDR3 nucleotides read TGTGCCAGCATCGAGCCGATGACAGCTAACTATGGCTACACCTTC. Protein: CASIEPMTANYGYTF.

This clonotype was recorded at least ten times. The chain combines TRBV20-1 with TRBJ1-1; D gene uncertain. This CDR3 comprises 12 residues. CDR1 is DFQATT, CDR2 SNEGSKA, per germline (reference sequence). Between the trimmed V and J ends, which lost 6 bases and 3 bases, there was a span of 11 bases. This CDR3 reads CSAGNGDTEAFF. In nucleotides, the CDR3 is TGCAGTGCCGGGAATGGGGACACTGAAGCTTTCTTT.

This clonotype appeared a single time. This sequence joins TRBV7-6 and TRBJ1-3; D ambiguous. Germline CDR1 and CDR2: SGHVS and FNYEAQ. The CDR3 is 14 residues long. The V end lost 8 bases, the J end lost 2 bases, and 13 bases lay between the germline ends. CDR3 residues: CASSYIGPGNTIYF. CDR3 nucleotides: TGTGCCAGCTCCTATATAGGTCCTGGAAACACCATATATTTT.

The table lists this clonotype with many counts. This chain uses TRBV27 with TRBJ2-3; possibly TRBD1 or TRBD2 for D (5 bases each). Germline V lookup: CDR1 MNHEY, CDR2 SMNVEV (reference sequence). The length of the CDR3 is 16 residues. Trimming took off 2 bases at V and 7 bases at J, with 19 bases between the two ends. CDR3 sequence reads: CASSLEGSGRRHTQYF. CDR3 nucleotides: TGTGCCAGCAGTTTAGAGGGGTCGGGGCGCCGACATACGCAGTATTTT.

The V gene is TRBV20-1, the J gene TRBJ2-2; TRBD1 agrees at 9 bases. In germline, CDR1 is DFQATT, CDR2 SNEGSKA (reference sequence). The CDR3 extends over 16 amino acids. V shed 0 bases, J shed 4 bases, and the junction held 6 bases outside the gene matches. The CDR3 coding sequence is TGCAGTGCTAGAGAGGGACAGGGAGGTTTCACCGGGGAGCTGTTTTTT. It is translated as CSAREGQGGFTGELFF.

This clonotype was seen ten or more times. This chain connects TRBV9 to TRBJ1-1; no reliable D call. The CDR3 consists of 14 residues. The V end lost 0 bases, the J end lost 7 bases, and 13 bases lay between the germline ends. Germline CDR1 reads SGDLS; CDR2 reads YYNGEE. CDR3 bases: TGTGCCAGCAGCGTAGCTACTCGGGCCGATGAAGCTTTCTTT. This gives the protein CASSVATRADEAFF. Full variable domain (remainder filled in from reference TRBV9 and TRBJ1-1): DSGVTQTPKHLITATGQRVTLRCSPRSGDLSVYWYQQSLDQGLQFLIQYYNGEERAKGNILERFSAQQFPDLHSELNLSSLELGDSALYFCASSVATRADEAFFGQGTRLTVV.

The table lists this clonotype with many counts. The gene calls are TRBV6-1 and TRBJ2-1; D may be TRBD1 or TRBD2 (7 bases each). The CDR3 sequence is 13 residues long. Germline V gives CDR1 MNHNS, CDR2 SASEGT. Trimming pared 10 bases from V and 3 bases from J, leaving 13 bases between. CDR3 region: CATARGGYNEQFF. The CDR3, as DNA: TGTGCCACAGCCAGGGGGGGCTACAATGAGCAGTTCTTC.

This clonotype was seen at least ten times. The J gene is TRBJ2-7, the V gene TRBV6-2 or TRBV6-3; weak D call: TRBD1 (6 bases). The CDR3 totals 16 residues. V lost 7 bases to trimming and J lost 3 bases, with 22 bases between them. CDR1 and CDR2 from the germline V gene are MNHEY and SVGEGT. This CDR3 reads CASTIPKGDRIYEQYF. The CDR3 DNA reads TGTGCCAGCACCATCCCCAAGGGAGACAGGATCTACGAGCAGTACTTC.

This clonotype was counted many times. The chain recombines TRBV20-1 with TRBJ2-5, with no clear D. V gave up 4 bases and J gave up 0 bases, with 3 bases separating them. Per germline, CDR1 DFQATT and CDR2 SNEGSKA (reference sequence). This CDR3 has 11 residues. The CDR3 DNA reads TGCAGTGCTAAGTACCAAGAGACCCAGTACTTC. The encoded protein is CSAKYQETQYF.

The table lists this clonotype with many counts. CDR3 loop: CASSHGGAGRPLHF. CDR3 bases: TGTGCCAGCAGTCACGGAGGGGCCGGGCGGCCCCTCCACTTT. This chain links TRBV12-3 or TRBV12-4 with TRBJ1-6, with a tentative D call TRBD1 (5 bases). The CDR3 runs to 14 residues. Trimming shortened V by 5 bases and J by 13 bases, and 18 bases separated the two germline ends.

The chain combines TRBV19 with TRBJ1-1; possible D gene TRBD1, 5 bases. The V gene's germline CDR1 is LNHDA and CDR2 SQIVND (reference sequence). The CDR3 has 13 amino acids. Trimming left V 8 bases short and J 4 bases short, with 14 bases between. CDR3 DNA: TGTGCCAGTTCAGGGAAATTGGGCACTGAAGCTTTCTTT. The encoded protein is CASSGKLGTEAFF. Using reference TRBV19 and TRBJ1-1 for the parts outside the CDR3, the full variable domain is DGGITQSPKYLFRKEGQNVTLSCEQNLNHDAMYWYRQDPGQGLRLIYYSQIVNDFQKGDIAEGYSVSREKKESFPLTVTSAQKNPTAFYLCASSGKLGTEAFFGQGTRLTVV.

This clonotype was counted many times. The chain carries TRBV5-1 and TRBJ1-1; D may be TRBD1 (6 bases). Trimming removed 3 bases at V and 1 base at J, with 10 bases between. There are 14 residues in the CDR3. Germline CDR1 SGHRS, CDR2 YFSETQ. The CDR3 spells CASSSRQENTEAFF. The CDR3 DNA is TGCGCCAGCAGCTCCCGACAGGAGAACACTGAAGCTTTCTTT.

The chain couples TRBV7-9 to TRBJ1-1; the match to TRBD1 covers 8 bases. Germline trimming cut 6 bases from V and 5 bases from J; bases unmatched to any gene: 8. CDR1 is SEHNR, CDR2 FQNEAQ, per germline (reference sequence). This CDR3 comprises 14 residues. The CDR3 DNA reads TGTGCCAGCAGTCACCGGGACAGGAAGACTGAAGCTTTCTTT. It encodes CASSHRDRKTEAFF. Full variable domain (remainder filled in from reference TRBV7-9 and TRBJ1-1): DTGVSQNPRHKITKRGQNVTFRCDPISEHNRLYWYRQTLGQGPEFLTYFQNEAQLEKSRLLSDRFSAERPKGSFSTLEIQRTEQGDSAMYLCASSHRDRKTEAFFGQGTRLTVV.

This clonotype was counted ten times or more. The gene calls are TRBV9 and TRBJ1-2; D remains ambiguous. This CDR3 is built from 13 residues. The V end lost 3 bases, the J end lost 8 bases, and 14 bases lay between the germline ends. Germline V gene lookup returns CDR1 SGDLS and CDR2 YYNGEE. The CDR3 sequence: CASSGPRLGGYTF. CDR3 in DNA: TGTGCCAGCAGCGGACCCCGGTTAGGGGGCTACACCTTC. The full variable domain, in which reference TRBV9 and TRBJ1-2 provide the parts outside the CDR3, is DSGVTQTPKHLITATGQRVTLRCSPRSGDLSVYWYQQSLDQGLQFLIQYYNGEERAKGNILERFSAQQFPDLHSELNLSSLELGDSALYFCASSGPRLGGYTFGSGTRLTVV.

As regards this clonotype: A much larger clone differs by one base, so this may be a read error. The V and J genes are TRBV12-3 or TRBV12-4 and TRBJ1-1; 8 bases align to TRBD1. The CDR3 covers 14 residues. The CDR3 loop is CASSFTGGFADAFF. The CDR3 DNA is TGTGCCAGCAGCTTCACAGGGGGTTTCGCTGACGCTTTCTTT.